This entry describes one TCR beta chain. Germline V gene data show CDR1 as SGHVS and CDR2 as FQNEAQ. This CDR3 has 19 amino acids. V shed 5 bases, J shed 2 bases, and the junction held 13 bases outside the gene matches. The data stem from a study of Graves' ophthalmopathy and Graves' hyperthyroidism. Study-level background: The authors collected peripheral blood at initial diagnosis, before any treatment.

PBMCs were isolated from a roughly 9 ml sample of fresh peripheral blood. RNA served as the template for amplifying TCR beta CDR3 regions. Investigators did first-round RT-PCR with HTBI primers, then second-round multiplex PCR. TCRdb reprocessed the multiplex PCR reads via MiXCR and lists one record per CDR3 protein. Of 680,000 or so distinct CDR3 sequences listed, 20% to 25% are singletons. The rearrangement links TRBV7-8 to TRBJ2-5; the match to TRBD2 covers 14 bases. The receptor was derived from a woman between 18 and 29 years old with stable Graves' hyperthyroidism. Some clones in this sample may be carry-over from other donors' samples. The sample was peripheral blood. This CDR3 is CASSAPGTSGRRRQETQYF. The DNA of the CDR3 is TGTGCCAGCAGCGCGCCCGGGACTAGCGGGAGAAGACGGCAAGAGACCCAGTACTTC.